This is a list of T cell receptor beta chains from one sample in a study of shared clonotypes between healthy human individuals. Measured with immunoSEQ multiplex PCR; TCRdb has only the in-frame clones, and not every one. Found here are roughly 2.5 million clones, 85% to 95% of them singletons; the top ten hold roughly 0.14%. The sequenced sample was naive CD4+ T cells sorted from blood. These receptors all stem from a man aged 18 to 30 in good health. CDR3s leave out the opening cysteine and the closing phenylalanine or tryptophan. A D gene is named only where the DNA matches it firmly. A clone size is listed for some rows: how often the clone was seen (once, few, many), or a class if it is expanded.

TRBV7-8	NA	TRBJ1-5	NA	ASSLVGGNQPQH
TRBV4-1	NA	TRBJ1-5	NA	ASSEDLAGVSNQPQH
TRBV10-3	once	TRBJ2-7	NA	AISTPRQGSFYEQY
TRBV6-1	NA	TRBJ1-2	NA	ASSEEGANYGYT
TRBV9	NA	TRBJ2-2	NA	ASSVGTNTGELF
TRBV19	NA	TRBJ2-4	NA	ASRPGGRENIQY
TRBV6-6	NA	TRBJ2-7	NA	ASSHLQGLSYEQY
TRBV11-2	NA	TRBJ1-4	NA	ASSSGLGMTQLF
TRBV10-1	NA	TRBJ1-2	TRBD1	ASSPGGSNYGYT
TRBV10-3	once	TRBJ1-2	TRBD1	AISESTGSYT
TRBV7-8	NA	TRBJ2-1	TRBD2	ASSLRVLAGGNEQF
TRBV19	NA	TRBJ2-5	TRBD2	ASSPLAGGQETQY
TRBV10-1	NA	TRBJ1-2	NA	ARAGTSAKGNYGYT
TRBV2	NA	TRBJ2-6	NA	ASSTDSSGANVLT
TRBV7-2	NA	TRBJ2-1	TRBD2	ASSLTSGENEQF
TRBV13	NA	TRBJ1-2	NA	ATDLGRIANYGYT
TRBV7-9	NA	TRBJ2-5	TRBD2	ASSLRRTSGSKETQY
TRBV5-8	NA	TRBJ1-3	NA	ASSFLTGAVGNTIY
TRBV18	NA	TRBJ2-5	NA	ASSPPTTPGETQY
TRBV18	NA	TRBJ2-5	TRBD1	ASSPRQGAFQETQY
TRBV19	NA	TRBJ1-5	TRBD1	ASDRVGGYQPQH
TRBV7-2	NA	TRBJ2-5	NA	ASSTWAARETQY
TRBV6-5	NA	TRBJ1-2	TRBD1	ASSYSDRASDYGYT
TRBV30	NA	TRBJ2-7	NA	AWSKGTAYEQY
TRBV4-1	NA	TRBJ1-1	NA	ASSQDWGLNTEAF
TRBV6-1	NA	TRBJ2-3	NA	ASSDPPGPRTDTQY
TRBV5-4	NA	TRBJ2-3	TRBD2	ASSTGLAGVDTQY
TRBV2	NA	TRBJ2-7	NA	ASQQGIAYEQY
TRBV6-6	NA	TRBJ1-2	TRBD1	ASSYGGRGEGGYT
TRBV7-3	NA	TRBJ2-2	NA	ASSLQGPAGELF
TRBV27	NA	TRBJ1-1	NA	ASSLSLGTTEAF
TRBV5-1	NA	TRBJ2-3	TRBD1	ASSYIKTGTGKTDTQY
TRBV28	NA	TRBJ2-4	TRBD1	ASSGLTGGDIQY
TRBV30	NA	TRBJ1-3	NA	AWSGSGNTIY
TRBV7-6	NA	TRBJ2-3	TRBD2	ASSLMAGGSTDTQY
TRBV18	NA	TRBJ1-4	NA	ASSRGTATNEKLF
TRBV15	NA	TRBJ2-7	NA	ATTSQGSYEQY
TRBV19	NA	TRBJ2-3	TRBD1	ASTMGQGADTQY
TRBV28	NA	TRBJ2-3	NA	ASSGRGETDTQY